This TCR beta chain was sequenced in a study of persistence of HIV-infected CD4 T cells. A word on this clone: As yet, its antigen is unknown.

Cells were stimulated with CMV-infected fibroblast lysates at roughly 10 ug/mL. Sorting of responding CD4+ T cells relied on upregulated CD40 ligand together with CD69. Adults with HIV-1 started suppressive ART while chronically infected. Stimulated PBMCs had first been depleted of CD8+ T cells. A roughly 20-hour stimulation of CD8-depleted PBMCs used anti-CD28/CD49d costimulation, CD40-blocking antibody and enfuvirtide. Looked up from germline, CDR1 is SGHRS and CDR2 is YFSETQ. This CDR3 region has 14 residues. Germline trimming cut 4 bases from V and 6 bases from J; bases unmatched to any gene: 6. This was the immunoSEQ version 4 assay in survey mode. Method: immunoSEQ multiplex PCR; TCRdb's copy keeps in-frame clones and lacks some. The sample includes 18,000 or so clones, roughly 74% of them seen just once. General study findings and limits: Degenerate expanded CDR3beta sequences were enriched among CMV- and Gag-responding cells.

The source of this sequence is an adult man with HIV who was CMV-seropositive. The J gene is TRBJ1-2, the V gene TRBV5-1, with 10 bases fitting TRBD1. Sequencing was performed on CD4+ T cells sorted from PBMCs after 18-hour stimulation, taken from a patient who received antiretroviral therapy. The CDR3 DNA reads as TGCGCCAGCAGCGCCGGACAGGGGGGAAATGGCTACACCTTC. It translates to CASSAGQGGNGYTF.